A selection of T cell receptor beta chains follows, all from one sample in a study of shared clonotypes between healthy human individuals. Here immunoSEQ multiplex PCR was the method, and the copy in TCRdb shows in-frame clones only, minus some. Of about 1.1 million clones listed, about 80% are singletons. Sequencing used memory CD4+ T cells from PBMCs. These receptors came from a man aged 18 to 35 in good health. Some clones in this sample may be carry-over from other donors' samples. Both conserved end residues are part of each CDR3. D genes are given only for firm matches. Size tells how often a clone was seen (once, few, many) or the class of an expanded clone, and some rows leave it out.

>TRBV9|.|.|TRBJ2-3
TGTGCCAGCAGCGTACGCCCGGAGATTACGCAGTATTTT
CASSVRPEITQYF
>TRBV9|.|.|TRBJ2-7
TGTGCCAGCAGCGTAGGGGGCTTCCCGAGCTCCTACGAGCAGTACTTC
CASSVGGFPSSYEQYF
>TRBV30|TRBD1|.|TRBJ1-2
TGTGCTAGGGGGGACAGGGCCTATGGCTACACCTTC
CARGDRAYGYTF
>TRBV10-3|.|.|TRBJ2-2
TGTGCCATCTCAGAGACTAGGTCCGGCGGGGAGCTGTTTTTT
CAISETRSGGELFF
>TRBV4-1|.|.|TRBJ1-2
TGCGCCAGCAGCACCCTCCAGGCGGGTGTCGATGGCTACACCTTC
CASSTLQAGVDGYTF
>TRBV4-1|.|.|TRBJ1-2
TGCGCCAGCAGCCAAGCGTCCGGCGAGAAGAGAAGTTTTTCCGCTAACTATGGCTACACCTTC
CASSQASGEKRSFSANYGYTF
>TRBV4-1|TRBD2|once|TRBJ2-1
TGCGCCAGCAGCCAAGATGAGCGGGGGCTGTTTGGTGAGCAGTTCTTC
CASSQDERGLFGEQFF
>TRBV4-1|TRBD1|.|TRBJ2-2
TGCGCCAGCAGCCAGGGAGCCGGGACAGGGCACACCGGGGAGCTGTTTTTT
CASSQGAGTGHTGELFF
>TRBV6-1|.|.|TRBJ1-5
TGTGCCAGCAGTGAAGCTTCAGTAGGGGGACCTAGCAATCAGCCCCAGCATTTT
CASSEASVGGPSNQPQHF
>TRBV4-1|TRBD2|.|TRBJ2-3
TGCGCCAGCAGCCTATTGAGCGGGAGCCCAGATACGCAGTATTTT
CASSLLSGSPDTQYF
>TRBV18|TRBD2|.|TRBJ2-7
TGTGCCAGCTCACCACAGGGGACTAGCGGGCTGCTCAGGTTC
CASSPQGTSGLLRF
>TRBV5-1|TRBD2|few|TRBJ2-1
TGCGCCAGCAGCCTAACAGCGGGAGTGGGCAATGAGCAGTTCTTC
CASSLTAGVGNEQFF
>TRBV6-5|TRBD1|.|TRBJ1-1
TGTGCCAGCAGGAGGACAGGGGGCACTGAAGCTTTCTTT
CASRRTGGTEAFF
>TRBV7-6|.|.|TRBJ2-7
TGTGCCAGCAGCTTAGGCGGACAGTTATACGAGCAGTACTTC
CASSLGGQLYEQYF
>TRBV7-8|.|.|TRBJ1-5
TGTGCCAGCAGCTTAGGACGGGAGAATCAGCCCCAGCATTTT
CASSLGRENQPQHF
>TRBV14|.|many|TRBJ2-7
TGTGCCAGCAGCCAAGATTTCGGGGACCAGAGGCAGTACTTC
CASSQDFGDQRQYF
>TRBV25-1|.|.|TRBJ2-5
TGTGCCAGCAGAGGAAAGACCCAGTACTTC
CASRGKTQYF
>TRBV18|TRBD2|.|TRBJ2-1
TGTGCCAGCTCACTTTCTAGCGGGAGAAGCAATGAGCAGTTCTTC
CASSLSSGRSNEQFF
>TRBV7-3|.|.|TRBJ2-1
TGTGCCAGCAGCTCCGGGACACGGATGGATGAGCAGTTCTTC
CASSSGTRMDEQFF
>TRBV7-8|TRBD2|.|TRBJ2-1
TGTGCCAGCAGCTTAGATCCGGCTAGCGGAGTCCCTTACAATGAGCAGTTCTTC
CASSLDPASGVPYNEQFF
>TRBV7-2|TRBD2|few|TRBJ2-2
TGTGCCAACCCTAGCGGAAGCAACACCGGGGAGCTGTTTTTT
CANPSGSNTGELFF
>TRBV7-2|.|.|TRBJ2-3
TGTGCCACCGGAGTCGGCACAGATACGCAGTATTTT
CATGVGTDTQYF
>TRBV4-3|TRBD2|.|TRBJ2-7
TGCGCCAGCAGCAGGGCTAGCGGGTACTACGAGCAGTACTTC
CASSRASGYYEQYF
>TRBV6-1|TRBD2|.|TRBJ2-7
TGTGCCAGCAGTGACGCCGGGACTATCTACGAGCAGTACTTC
CASSDAGTIYEQYF
>TRBV4-3|.|.|TRBJ1-2
TGCGCCAGCAGCCAAGATCGTACGCGGGAACTTAACTATGGCTACACCTTC
CASSQDRTRELNYGYTF
>TRBV6-5|TRBD2|.|TRBJ2-7
TGTGCTAGCAGCAGCACCGGGACTAGTACTTACGAGCAGTACTTC
CASSSTGTSTYEQYF
>TRBV28|.|.|TRBJ2-7
TGTGCCAGCAGGCCCGCGGGACCGGGCGAGCAGTACTTC
CASRPAGPGEQYF
>TRBV4-2|.|.|TRBJ2-3
TGTGCCAGCAGTCCGGGAACAGATACGCAGTATTTT
CASSPGTDTQYF
>TRBV6-5|TRBD1|.|TRBJ2-1
TGTGCCAGCAGGAAAGCAGGGGGCGCGTACAATGAGCAGTTCTTC
CASRKAGGAYNEQFF
>TRBV6-1|.|.|TRBJ2-3
TGTGCCACGGGGGACGGCCCCACAGATACGCAGTATTTT
CATGDGPTDTQYF
>TRBV2|.|few|TRBJ1-2
TGTGCCAGCTCAAGATATGGCTACACCTTC
CASSRYGYTF
>TRBV6-5|.|.|TRBJ2-2
TGTGCCAGCAGACCCTATTCCCCCTACACCGGGGAGCTGTTTTTT
CASRPYSPYTGELFF
>TRBV6-5|.|.|TRBJ2-3
TGTGCCAGCAGTTATCGGCAGGCCACAGATACGCAGTATTTT
CASSYRQATDTQYF
>TRBV19|.|.|TRBJ2-3
TGTGCCAGTAGCCCGGTAGGTGGCGACACAGATACGCAGTATTTT
CASSPVGGDTDTQYF
>TRBV6-1|.|.|TRBJ1-1
TGTGCCAGCAGTTTAGGACGGGGAACAACTGAAGCTTTCTTT
CASSLGRGTTEAFF
>TRBV25-1|TRBD1|few|TRBJ2-3
TGTGCCAGCAGTGAATCCGGTCCGGGACAGGGGACAGATACGCAGTATTTT
CASSESGPGQGTDTQYF
>TRBV6-1|.|.|TRBJ1-5
TGTGCCAGCAGTTGGATCAGCAATCAGCCCCAGCATTTT
CASSWISNQPQHF
>TRBV29-1|.|.|TRBJ2-5
TGCAGCGTGACCCGGGCCATAGGTTTAGAGACCCAGTACTTC
CSVTRAIGLETQYF
>TRBV11-2|.|.|TRBJ2-1
TGTGCCAGCCAGATAGCGGAGTACAATGAGCAGTTCTTC
CASQIAEYNEQFF
>TRBV5-1|.|.|TRBJ2-5
TGCGCCAGCAGCCCAGGCCTGCCGGGTTTACAAGAGACCCAGTACTTC
CASSPGLPGLQETQYF
>TRBV5-8|.|.|TRBJ1-5
TGTGCCAGCAGCTCCTTCTTAGGGCCCTCGGCCCCTCAGCCCCAGCATTTT
CASSSFLGPSAPQPQHF
>TRBV5-1|.|.|TRBJ1-2
TGCGCCAGCAGCTCGGAGACAGGTCATGGCTACACCTTC
CASSSETGHGYTF
>TRBV30|.|.|TRBJ2-2
TGTGCCTGGAGTGTGGGAAGGGCACACTCCGGGGAGCTGTTTTTT
CAWSVGRAHSGELFF
>TRBV4-1|.|many|TRBJ2-5
TGCGCCAGCAGCCAAGTCGGGGCCACCGGGGAGACCCAGTACTTC
CASSQVGATGETQYF